Listed below are T cell receptor beta chains from one sample, sequenced in a study of shared clonotypes between healthy human individuals. The data were produced by immunoSEQ multiplex PCR, yet TCRdb's version contains in-frame clones alone and is incomplete. In the table there are about 700,000 clones, roughly 70% of which are singletons. Sequencing was done on a sample of memory CD4+ T cells sorted from blood. These receptors all come from a woman under 40 in good health. Each CDR3 is given with its conserved first and last residue. Each record gives: D gene, J gene, V gene, CDR3 length, clone size, CDR3 protein, CDR3 DNA. D genes are given only for firm matches. Where a row states a size, it is once, few, many or the class of an expanded clone; other rows omit it.

D: NA
J: TRBJ1-5
V: TRBV19
length: 12
size: NA
CDR3: CASRGNVLPQHF
DNA: TGTGCCAGCCGAGGGAACGTATTGCCCCAGCATTTT

D: TRBD1
J: TRBJ1-2
V: TRBV19
length: 13
size: few
CDR3: CASSKQGPPGYTF
DNA: TGTGCCAGTAGTAAACAGGGGCCTCCTGGCTACACCTTC

D: TRBD2
J: TRBJ2-1
V: TRBV5-1
length: 15
size: NA
CDR3: CASSPGTSGSGEQFF
DNA: TGCGCCAGCAGCCCCGGGACTAGCGGGAGTGGTGAGCAGTTCTTC

D: NA
J: TRBJ2-2
V: TRBV7-2
length: 16
size: NA
CDR3: CASSRTGTSNTGELFF
DNA: TGTGCCAGCAGCCGTACAGGGACTTCGAACACCGGGGAGCTGTTTTTT

D: NA
J: TRBJ1-1
V: TRBV20-1
length: 10
size: NA
CDR3: CSVSFTEAFF
DNA: TGCAGTGTGAGTTTCACTGAAGCTTTCTTT

D: NA
J: TRBJ2-6
V: TRBV21-1
length: 16
size: many
CDR3: CASSKVWGLGANVLTF
DNA: NA

D: NA
J: TRBJ2-1
V: TRBV19
length: 15
size: NA
CDR3: CASSMWSPPDNEQFF
DNA: TGTGCCAGTAGTATGTGGAGCCCGCCCGACAATGAGCAGTTCTTC

D: NA
J: TRBJ1-4
V: TRBV7-9
length: 12
size: NA
CDR3: CASSRDIRKLFF
DNA: TGTGCCAGCAGTCGGGACATCCGGAAACTGTTTTTT

D: NA
J: TRBJ2-5
V: TRBV18
length: 15
size: NA
CDR3: CASSPRTAYQETQYF
DNA: TGTGCCAGCTCACCTCGGACAGCGTACCAAGAGACCCAGTACTTC

D: NA
J: TRBJ2-5
V: TRBV28
length: 14
size: NA
CDR3: CASVPPGVRETQYF
DNA: TGTGCCAGCGTACCCCCAGGGGTTCGGGAGACCCAGTACTTC

D: TRBD2
J: TRBJ2-6
V: TRBV7-2
length: 19
size: NA
CDR3: CASSLQPSGFRSGANVLTF
DNA: TGTGCCAGCAGCTTACAGCCTAGCGGATTCCGCTCTGGGGCCAACGTCCTGACTTTC

D: NA
J: TRBJ1-5
V: TRBV19
length: 18
size: NA
CDR3: CASSILPPDLYSNQPQHF
DNA: TGTGCCAGTAGTATCCTGCCTCCTGATCTCTATAGCAATCAGCCCCAGCATTTT

D: NA
J: TRBJ1-4
V: TRBV27
length: 12
size: NA
CDR3: CASSLLGEKLFF
DNA: TGTGCCAGCAGTTTATTAGGTGAAAAACTGTTTTTT

D: NA
J: TRBJ2-7
V: TRBV11-2
length: 13
size: NA
CDR3: CASRKQGPGEQYF
DNA: TGTGCCAGCAGAAAACAGGGCCCTGGGGAGCAGTACTTC

D: TRBD1
J: TRBJ1-2
V: TRBV19
length: 15
size: many
CDR3: CASSIWTGESYGYTF
DNA: TGTGCCAGTAGTATATGGACAGGCGAGAGCTATGGCTACACCTTC

D: NA
J: TRBJ2-2
V: TRBV7-9
length: 14
size: NA
CDR3: CASGRGLGTGELFF
DNA: TGTGCCAGCGGTCGGGGGCTCGGGACCGGGGAGCTGTTTTTT

D: NA
J: TRBJ2-5
V: TRBV9
length: 14
size: NA
CDR3: CASSAVVVGETQYF
DNA: TGTGCCAGCAGCGCTGTTGTTGTTGGAGAGACCCAGTACTTC

D: TRBD2
J: TRBJ2-2
V: TRBV28
length: 15
size: NA
CDR3: CASSYSGRGTGELFF
DNA: TGTGCCAGCAGTTATAGCGGGAGGGGCACCGGGGAGCTGTTTTTT

D: NA
J: TRBJ1-2
V: TRBV5-6
length: 13
size: once
CDR3: CASSPAESDGYTF
DNA: TGTGCCAGCAGCCCCGCGGAGAGTGATGGCTACACCTTC

D: TRBD2
J: TRBJ2-7
V: TRBV5-1
length: 15
size: NA
CDR3: CASSLQASGPYEQYF
DNA: TGCGCCAGCAGCTTGCAAGCTAGCGGGCCCTACGAGCAGTACTTC

D: NA
J: TRBJ1-4
V: TRBV28
length: 16
size: NA
CDR3: CASSLSPGRSNEKLFF
DNA: TGTGCCAGCAGTTTAAGTCCGGGGAGGTCTAATGAAAAACTGTTTTTT

D: TRBD2
J: TRBJ2-2
V: TRBV5-1
length: 17
size: NA
CDR3: CASSLGTSGMNTGELFF
DNA: TGCGCCAGCAGCCTCGGGACTAGCGGGATGAACACCGGGGAGCTGTTTTTT

D: NA
J: TRBJ2-7
V: TRBV5-1
length: 16
size: many
CDR3: CASSPEMLAPDDEQYF
DNA: TGCGCCAGCAGCCCTGAAATGCTAGCGCCCGATGATGAGCAGTACTTC

D: TRBD2
J: TRBJ2-1
V: TRBV11-2
length: 16
size: NA
CDR3: CASSLAPGLLYNEQFF
DNA: TGTGCCAGCAGCTTAGCCCCGGGACTACTGTACAATGAGCAGTTCTTC

D: TRBD2
J: TRBJ2-7
V: TRBV5-4
length: 17
size: NA
CDR3: CASSRAGGDLPSREQYF
DNA: TGTGCCAGCAGCCGAGCGGGAGGGGACCTTCCTTCTCGGGAGCAGTACTTC

D: NA
J: TRBJ1-5
V: TRBV19
length: 14
size: NA
CDR3: CASAGQSISEPQHF
DNA: TGTGCCAGTGCCGGACAGAGTATTTCCGAGCCCCAGCATTTT

D: TRBD2
J: TRBJ2-7
V: TRBV28
length: 15
size: NA
CDR3: CASSFGPSGSSEQYF
DNA: TGTGCCAGCAGTTTCGGGCCTAGCGGGAGCAGCGAGCAGTACTTC

D: NA
J: TRBJ2-3
V: TRBV5-1
length: 16
size: many
CDR3: CASSLGTGTYTDTQYF
DNA: TGCGCCAGCAGCTTAGGGACCGGGACCTACACAGATACGCAGTATTTT

D: NA
J: TRBJ2-7
V: TRBV7-9
length: 15
size: NA
CDR3: CASSLGAEYSYEQYF
DNA: TGTGCCAGCAGCTTAGGAGCGGAGTACTCCTACGAGCAGTACTTC

D: NA
J: TRBJ2-5
V: TRBV6-1
length: 13
size: NA
CDR3: CASERNLQETQYF
DNA: TGTGCCAGCGAGCGGAACTTACAAGAGACCCAGTACTTC

D: TRBD2
J: TRBJ2-3
V: TRBV4-1
length: 16
size: NA
CDR3: CASSQGFSGSTDTQYF
DNA: TGCGCCAGCAGCCAAGGGTTTAGCGGGAGCACAGATACGCAGTATTTT

D: NA
J: TRBJ2-5
V: TRBV11-3
length: 13
size: NA
CDR3: CASSFGHAETQYF
DNA: TGTGCCAGCAGCTTTGGACATGCGGAGACCCAGTACTTC